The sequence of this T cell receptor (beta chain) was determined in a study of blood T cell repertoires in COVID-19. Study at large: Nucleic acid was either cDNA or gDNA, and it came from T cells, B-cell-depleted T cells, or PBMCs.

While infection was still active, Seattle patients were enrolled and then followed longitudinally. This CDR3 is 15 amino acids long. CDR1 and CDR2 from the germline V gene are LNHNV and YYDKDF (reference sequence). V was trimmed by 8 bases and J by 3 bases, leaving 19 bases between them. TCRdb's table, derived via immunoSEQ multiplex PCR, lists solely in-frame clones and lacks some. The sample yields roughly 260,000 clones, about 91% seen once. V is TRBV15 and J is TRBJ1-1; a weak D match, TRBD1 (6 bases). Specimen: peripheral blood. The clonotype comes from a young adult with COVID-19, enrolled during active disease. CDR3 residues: CATRRDLGADTEAFF. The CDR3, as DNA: TGTGCCACCCGCCGTGATCTGGGGGCGGACACTGAAGCTTTCTTT.